In its sample, the clone carrying this T cell receptor (beta chain) was seen a few times. What it recognizes is unknown. The CDR3 ends on some other residue instead of the conserved phenylalanine or tryptophan, so this is likely a read error. Because the CDR3's place on the DNA is in doubt, the DNA is left out and the CDR3 is given as listed by TCRdb. Sequenced by immunoSEQ multiplex PCR; TCRdb stores in-frame clones only, minus some. The sample holds 25,000 to 30,000 clones, roughly 62% seen once. These data originate in a study of PD-1 blockade in classical Hodgkin lymphoma. Study at large: The nivolumab dose that patients received was 3 mg/kg, given intravenously every 2 weeks. Study-level findings and limits: Reports indicated that newly diagnosed patients had lower baseline TCR diversity than healthy donors did. Newly diagnosed and completely responding patients shared comparable baseline diversity.

Each of the patients experienced relapse following autologous stem cell transplantation, and their brentuximab vedotin exposure differed. The CDR3 adds up to 13 amino acids, both ends counted. The TCR was taken from a human donor with classical Hodgkin lymphoma. V usage is TRBV6-7 and J usage is TRBJ1-1; the table assigns TRBD1, which was not confirmed against the DNA. TRBV6-7 is noted as an ORF with a role that remains uncertain. Sequenced material: peripheral blood mononuclear cells (PBMCs), taken before the second cycle of nivolumab. CDR3 region: CASSYGQGAITFL.